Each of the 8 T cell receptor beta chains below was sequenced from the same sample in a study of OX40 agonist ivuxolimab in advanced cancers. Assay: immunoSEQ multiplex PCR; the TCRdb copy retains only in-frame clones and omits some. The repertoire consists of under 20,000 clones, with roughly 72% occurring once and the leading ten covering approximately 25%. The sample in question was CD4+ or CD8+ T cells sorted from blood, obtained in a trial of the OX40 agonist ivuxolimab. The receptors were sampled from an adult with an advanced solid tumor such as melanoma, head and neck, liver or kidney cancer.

CDR3 bases: TGTGCCAGCAGCCTTAGGGCGGGGGTTAATTCACCCCTCCACTTT. This gives the protein CASSLRAGVNSPLHF. The chain joins TRBV6-5 to TRBJ1-6, with D maybe TRBD1 (5 bases). Germline loops: CDR1 MNHEY, CDR2 SVGAGI. V was shortened by 6 bases and J by 6 bases, with 15 bases between the two germline ends. This CDR3 region has 15 residues.

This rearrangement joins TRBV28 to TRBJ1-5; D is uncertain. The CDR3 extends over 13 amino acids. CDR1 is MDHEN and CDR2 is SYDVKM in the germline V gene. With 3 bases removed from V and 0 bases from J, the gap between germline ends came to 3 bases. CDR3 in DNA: TGTGCCAGCAGTTTCAATAGCAATCAGCCCCAGCATTTT. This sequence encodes CASSFNSNQPQHF.

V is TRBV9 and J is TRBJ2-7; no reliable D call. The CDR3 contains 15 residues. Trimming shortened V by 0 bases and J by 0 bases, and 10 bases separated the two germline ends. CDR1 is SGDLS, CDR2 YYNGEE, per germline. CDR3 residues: CASSVAGEFSYEQYF. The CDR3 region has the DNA TGTGCCAGCAGCGTAGCTGGCGAGTTCTCCTACGAGCAGTACTTC.

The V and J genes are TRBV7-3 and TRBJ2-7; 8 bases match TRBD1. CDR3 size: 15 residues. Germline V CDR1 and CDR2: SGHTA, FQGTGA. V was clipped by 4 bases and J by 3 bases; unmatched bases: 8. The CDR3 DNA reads TGTGCCAGCAGCTCGTTGGACAGGGCGGACTACGAGCAGTACTTC. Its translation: CASSSLDRADYEQYF.

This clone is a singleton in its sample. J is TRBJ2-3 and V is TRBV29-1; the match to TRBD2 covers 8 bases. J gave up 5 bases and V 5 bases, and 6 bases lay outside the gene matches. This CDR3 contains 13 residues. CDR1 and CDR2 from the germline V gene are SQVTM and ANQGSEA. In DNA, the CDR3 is TGCAGCGTTTTTGAACGGGGGGGAGATACGCAGTATTTT. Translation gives CSVFERGGDTQYF.

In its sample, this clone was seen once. The CDR3 sequence: CASSFEGNTEAFF. Written as DNA, the CDR3 is TGTGCCAGCAGTTTTGAGGGGAACACTGAAGCTTTCTTT. The chain recombines TRBV28 with TRBJ1-1; D not certain. The CDR3 sequence is 13 residues long. Germline lookup yields CDR1 MDHEN and CDR2 SYDVKM. The V end was cut by 3 bases, the J end by 1 base, with 6 bases between. The whole variable domain, filled in from reference TRBV28 and TRBJ1-1, reads DVKVTQSSRYLVKRTGEKVFLECVQDMDHENMFWYRQDPGLGLRLIYFSYDVKMKEKGDIPEGYSVSREKKERFSLILESASTNQTSMYLCASSFEGNTEAFFGQGTRLTVV.

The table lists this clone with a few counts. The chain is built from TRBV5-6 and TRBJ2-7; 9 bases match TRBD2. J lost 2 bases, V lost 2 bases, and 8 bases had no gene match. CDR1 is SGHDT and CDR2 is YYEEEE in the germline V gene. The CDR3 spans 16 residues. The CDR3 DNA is TGTGCCAGCAGCTTTAGCGGGGGCCCCCGGCCCTACGAGCAGTACTTC. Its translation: CASSFSGGPRPYEQYF.

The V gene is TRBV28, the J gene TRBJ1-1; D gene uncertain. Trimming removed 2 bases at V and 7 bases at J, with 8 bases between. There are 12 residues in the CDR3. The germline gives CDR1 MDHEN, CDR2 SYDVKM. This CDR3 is CASSLRQFEAFF. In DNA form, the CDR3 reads TGTGCCAGCAGTTTAAGGCAGTTTGAAGCTTTCTTT.